One and the same sample provided the 15 T cell receptor beta chains below, sequenced in a study of blood T cell repertoires in COVID-19. Assay: immunoSEQ multiplex PCR; the TCRdb copy retains only in-frame clones and omits some. The table shows about 63,000 clones, with around 83% occurring only once. The sample taken for sequencing was peripheral blood. The receptors here all came from a human donor in a cohort sampled during active COVID-19.

The chain combines TRBV21-1 with TRBJ2-1; no DNA check was done on the table's D call, TRBD1. TRBV21-1 is deemed a pseudogene. The CDR3 sequence is 15 residues long. CDR3 loop: CASSQGTGYYNEQFF. CDR3 DNA: TGTGCCAGCAGCCAAGGGACAGGGTATTACAATGAGCAGTTCTTC.

CDR3 amino acids: CASSKIPGQHNSPLHF. CDR3 in DNA: TGTGCCAGCAGCAAAATTCCGGGACAGCATAATTCACCCCTCCACTTT. The J gene is TRBJ1-6, the V gene TRBV21-1; whether TRBD1, the table's D call, matches the DNA was not checked. TRBV21-1 is noted as a pseudogene. The CDR3 has 16 amino acids.

V gene TRBV25-1 combines with J gene TRBJ2-3; D may be TRBD1 (6 bases). Germline values: CDR1 MGHDK, CDR2 SYGVNS. Trimming left V 3 bases short and J 2 bases short, with 18 bases between. The CDR3 runs to 17 residues. Written as DNA, the CDR3 is TGTGCCAGCAGTGACCCGAGCAAAGGACAGCACACAGATACGCAGTATTTT. It translates to CASSDPSKGQHTDTQYF.

The V gene is TRBV6-5, the J gene TRBJ2-1, with a tentative D call TRBD1 (5 bases). This CDR3 has 15 amino acids. V was trimmed by 7 bases and J by 0 bases, leaving 13 bases between them. Germline assignment: CDR1 MNHEY and CDR2 SVGAGI. The CDR3 nucleotides read TGTGCCAGCATGGGGCGGACCTACTCCTACAATGAGCAGTTCTTC. Amino acid sequence: CASMGRTYSYNEQFF.

This clone showed up just a few times. This chain uses TRBV6-1 with TRBJ2-6; 8 nucleotides match TRBD1. The CDR3 is 20 residues long. CDR1 MNHNS and CDR2 SASEGT come from the germline V gene. Losses at the gene ends were 4 bases for V and 0 bases for J; bases not matched to a gene: 14. CDR3 nucleotide sequence: TGTGCCAGCAGTGCACAGGGGGTTGGAATGGAAGGCTCTGGGGCCAACGTCCTGACTTTC. It translates to CASSAQGVGMEGSGANVLTF.

CDR3 sequence reads: CASRAPGQGTYEQYF. Written as DNA, the CDR3 is TGTGCCAGCAGAGCTCCGGGACAGGGGACCTACGAGCAGTACTTC. The V and J genes are TRBV7-9 and TRBJ2-7; 10 nucleotides line up with TRBD1. J lost 2 bases, V lost 6 bases, and 7 bases had no gene match. Germline CDR1 SEHNR, CDR2 FQNEAQ (reference sequence). The CDR3 loop spans 15 amino acids.

This chain connects TRBV5-1 to TRBJ2-7; TRBD1 matches at 9 bases. Germline CDR1 SGHRS, CDR2 YFSETQ. CDR3 size: 14 residues. The V gene end was trimmed by 7 bases and the J gene end by 7 bases; junction bases not matched to a gene: 12. DNA for the CDR3: TGCGCCAGCGGCACGGGACAGGGATCTTGGGAGCAGTACTTC. As protein: CASGTGQGSWEQYF.

The chain carries TRBV9 and TRBJ1-6; no reliable D call. CDR3 length: 17 residues. Trimming left V 4 bases short and J 5 bases short, with 19 bases between. Germline assignment: CDR1 SGDLS and CDR2 YYNGEE. CDR3 nucleotide sequence: TGTGCCAGCAGCCCCCTCAAGCGAGGTTCCGATAATTCACCCCTCCACTTT. Translating gives CASSPLKRGSDNSPLHF.

The V gene is TRBV24-1, the J gene TRBJ2-5; tentatively, D is TRBD1 (5 bases). Trimming left V 3 bases short and J 5 bases short, with 15 bases between. The CDR3 loop spans 15 amino acids. CDR1 is KGHDR, CDR2 SFDVKD, per germline. CDR3: CATSDPQGAGETQYF. The DNA for the CDR3 is TGTGCCACCAGTGATCCTCAGGGTGCCGGGGAGACCCAGTACTTC.

The rearrangement joins TRBV12-3 or TRBV12-4 to TRBJ1-5; TRBD1 might be the D (5 bases). CDR3 length: 12 amino acids. Between the trimmed V and J ends, which lost 3 bases and 9 bases, there was a span of 9 bases. CDR3 residues: CASSFPRGPQHF. The CDR3 nucleotides read TGTGCCAGCAGTTTTCCAAGGGGGCCCCAGCATTTT.

The chain carries TRBV5-1 and TRBJ2-3; TRBD1 might be the D (5 bases). V lost 0 bases, J lost 3 bases, and 11 bases lay in between. Germline lookup yields CDR1 SGHRS and CDR2 YFSETQ. This CDR3 spans 15 amino acids. This CDR3 is CASSLAGIRTDTQYF. The CDR3 DNA is TGCGCCAGCAGCTTGGCAGGGATAAGGACAGATACGCAGTATTTT.

This clone showed up many times. The genes are TRBV7-9 and TRBJ2-2; TRBD1 aligns across 7 bases. Germline CDR1 is SEHNR and CDR2 is FQNEAQ (reference sequence). The V gene end was trimmed by 5 bases and the J gene end by 5 bases; junction bases not matched to a gene: 8. This CDR3 comprises 15 residues. This CDR3 reads CASSPLGQRTGELFF. CDR3 sequence (DNA): TGTGCCAGCAGCCCTCTGGGACAGAGGACCGGGGAGCTGTTTTTT.

The chain carries TRBV4-1 and TRBJ2-5; no firm D call. Trimming shortened V by 0 bases and J by 7 bases, and 21 bases separated the two germline ends. Germline assignment: CDR1 MGHRA and CDR2 YSYEKL. The CDR3 sequence is 17 residues long. CDR3 protein: CASSQDWQRQTRGTQYF. The CDR3 DNA reads as TGCGCCAGCAGCCAAGATTGGCAGCGTCAAACAAGAGGGACCCAGTACTTC.

The rearrangement uses TRBV4-1 and TRBJ2-7, with 9 nucleotides matching TRBD2. This CDR3 has 16 residues. Per germline, CDR1 MGHRA and CDR2 YSYEKL. V trimming: 0 bases; J trimming: 1 base; junction bases outside the gene matches: 4. CDR3 sequence reads: CASSQEESGGSYEQYF. The CDR3 DNA is TGCGCCAGCAGCCAAGAGGAAAGCGGGGGGTCCTACGAGCAGTACTTC.

This chain connects TRBV7-8 to TRBJ2-1; 8 bases are shared with TRBD2. Trimming removed 0 bases from V and 9 bases from J; junction bases left unmatched: 7. CDR1 and CDR2 (germline): SGHVS, FQNEAQ. The CDR3 spans 15 residues. CDR3 sequence reads: CASSLAERGRGEQFF. The CDR3 DNA is TGTGCCAGCAGCTTAGCAGAGCGGGGGCGGGGTGAGCAGTTCTTC. Full variable domain (missing parts from reference TRBV7-8 and TRBJ2-1): GAGVSQSPRYKVAKRGQDVALRCDPISGHVSLFWYQQALGQGPEFLTYFQNEAQLDKSGLPSDRFFAERPEGSVSTLKIQRTQQEDSAVYLCASSLAERGRGEQFFGPGTRLTVL.